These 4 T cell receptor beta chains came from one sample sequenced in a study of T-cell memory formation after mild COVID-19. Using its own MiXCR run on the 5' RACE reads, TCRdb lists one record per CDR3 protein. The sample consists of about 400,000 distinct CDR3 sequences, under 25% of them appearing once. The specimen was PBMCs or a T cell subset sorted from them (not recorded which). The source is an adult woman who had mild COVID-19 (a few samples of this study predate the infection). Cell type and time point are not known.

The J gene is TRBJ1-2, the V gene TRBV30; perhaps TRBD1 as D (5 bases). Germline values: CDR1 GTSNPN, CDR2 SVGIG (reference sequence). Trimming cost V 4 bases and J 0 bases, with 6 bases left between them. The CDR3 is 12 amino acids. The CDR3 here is CAWTDTNYGYTF. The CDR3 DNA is TGTGCCTGGACGGACACTAACTATGGCTACACCTTC.

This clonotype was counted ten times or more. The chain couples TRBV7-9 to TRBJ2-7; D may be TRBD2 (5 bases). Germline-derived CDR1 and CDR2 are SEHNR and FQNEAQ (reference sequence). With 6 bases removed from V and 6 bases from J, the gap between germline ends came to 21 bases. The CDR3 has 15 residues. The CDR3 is CASSSDRGQVAEQYF. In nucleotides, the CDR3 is TGTGCCAGCAGTTCGGACCGGGGTCAGGTGGCCGAGCAGTACTTC.

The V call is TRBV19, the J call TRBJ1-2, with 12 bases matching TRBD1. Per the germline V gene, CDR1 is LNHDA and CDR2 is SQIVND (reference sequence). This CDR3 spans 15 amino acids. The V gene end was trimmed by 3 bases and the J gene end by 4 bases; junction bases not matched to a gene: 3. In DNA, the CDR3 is TGTGCCAGTAGTATCGGGACAGGGGGCGTCTATGGCTACACCTTC. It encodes CASSIGTGGVYGYTF.

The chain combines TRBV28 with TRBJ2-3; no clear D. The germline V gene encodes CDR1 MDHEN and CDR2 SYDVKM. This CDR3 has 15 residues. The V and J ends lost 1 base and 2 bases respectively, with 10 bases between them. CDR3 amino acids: CASSLLRRDTDTQYF. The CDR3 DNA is TGTGCCAGCAGTTTATTGCGGCGAGACACAGATACGCAGTATTTT.